This T cell receptor (beta chain) was profiled in a study of T cell repertoires in cytomegalovirus infection. Study as a whole: A matching HLA type, together with CMV infection, was signaled by public TCR beta signatures.

There are many counts of this clonotype. Its antigen is unknown. Overall study findings and caveats: Cumulated frequencies of public TCR beta families served to identify carriers of CMV plus the relevant HLA. HLA-C-restricted TCR beta clonotypes specific for CMV led the ex vivo response.

TCRdb analysed the reads with MiXCR anew, one entry per CDR3 protein. The table lists about 310,000 distinct CDR3 sequences, 17% of them singletons, with more than 10% in the top ten. The receptor was derived from a human donor in good health (CMV status not recorded). Some clones in this sample may be carry-over from other donors' samples. Sequenced input: PBMCs.

In DNA, the CDR3 is TGTGCCAGTAGTATTGGACGGCGGGGTGATTACAGCAATGAGCAGTTCTTC. This sequence encodes CASSIGRRGDYSNEQFF. This chain joins TRBV19 and TRBJ2-1, with a tentative D call TRBD2 (6 bases). This CDR3 is built from 17 residues. Germline-derived CDR1 and CDR2 are LNHDA and SQIVND (reference sequence). V was cut by 3 bases and J by 6 bases, with 21 bases left in between.